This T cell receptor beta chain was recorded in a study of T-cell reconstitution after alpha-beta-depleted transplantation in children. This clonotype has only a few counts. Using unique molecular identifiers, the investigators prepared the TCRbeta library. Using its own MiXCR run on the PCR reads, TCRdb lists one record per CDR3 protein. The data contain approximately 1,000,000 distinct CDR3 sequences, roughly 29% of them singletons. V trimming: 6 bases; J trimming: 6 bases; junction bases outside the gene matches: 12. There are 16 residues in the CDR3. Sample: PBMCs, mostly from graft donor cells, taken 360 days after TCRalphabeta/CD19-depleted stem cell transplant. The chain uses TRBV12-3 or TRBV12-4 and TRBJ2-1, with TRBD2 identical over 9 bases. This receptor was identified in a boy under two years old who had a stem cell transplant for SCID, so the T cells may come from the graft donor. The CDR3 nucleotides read TGTGCCAGCAGCCCATTCCCTAGCGGGGACTCCAATGAGCAGTTCTTC. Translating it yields CASSPFPSGDSNEQFF.